The 14 T cell receptor beta chains below all came from one sample that was sequenced in a study of identical twins. TCRdb redid the calling of the 5' RACE reads with MiXCR, one entry per CDR3 protein. The sample lists over 200,000 distinct CDR3 sequences; roughly a tenth were seen once. The material sequenced was memory T cells sorted from blood. The receptors were gathered from a man aged 50-60 years in good health.

The gene calls are TRBV5-6 and TRBJ2-7; possibly TRBD1 for D (6 bases). Trimming took off 0 bases at V and 5 bases at J, with 6 bases between the two ends. This CDR3 has 12 residues. Germline lookup yields CDR1 SGHDT and CDR2 YYEEEE. The CDR3 DNA reads as TGTGCCAGCAGCTTGGGGACAGACGAGCAGTACTTC. It encodes CASSLGTDEQYF.

The sample holds a few counts of this clonotype. V gene TRBV20-1 combines with J gene TRBJ2-1, with a weak D call TRBD1 (5 bases). The V gene's germline CDR1 is DFQATT and CDR2 SNEGSKA (reference sequence). V lost 2 bases to trimming and J lost 9 bases, with 11 bases between them. This CDR3 is 12 amino acids long. CDR3 residues: CSARRQGGEQFF. CDR3 nucleotide sequence: TGCAGTGCTAGAAGGCAGGGCGGTGAGCAGTTCTTC.

A few counts support this clonotype. The chain joins TRBV20-1 to TRBJ1-2; D ambiguous. There are 15 residues in the CDR3. The V gene's germline CDR1 is DFQATT and CDR2 SNEGSKA (reference sequence). The V end was cut by 6 bases, the J end by 4 bases, with 21 bases between. The CDR3 DNA reads as TGCAGTGCCCGTCAGATCGTCACGGCCCGCTATGGCTACACCTTC. As protein: CSARQIVTARYGYTF.

This clonotype was counted a few times. V usage is TRBV5-1 and J usage is TRBJ2-5; D is ambiguous. The germline V gene has CDR1 SGHRS and CDR2 YFSETQ. The V and J ends lost 4 bases and 2 bases respectively, with 12 bases between them. The CDR3 contains 14 residues. The CDR3 here is CASSPRTVQETQYF. DNA of the CDR3: TGCGCCAGCAGCCCCCGGACCGTACAAGAGACCCAGTACTTC.

This clonotype turned up a few times. The chain uses TRBV3-1 and TRBJ2-2, with D perhaps TRBD1 (5 bases). Germline loops: CDR1 LGHDT, CDR2 YNNKEL (reference sequence). CDR3 size: 14 residues. The V end lost 3 bases, the J end lost 8 bases, and 13 bases lay between the germline ends. The DNA of the CDR3 is TGTGCCAGCAGCCATGTGGGGCCGAGAGGGGAGCTGTTTTTT. Translating gives CASSHVGPRGELFF. Complete variable domain (other parts from reference TRBV3-1 and TRBJ2-2): DTAVSQTPKYLVTQMGNDKSIKCEQNLGHDTMYWYKQDSKKFLKIMFSYNNKELIINETVPNRFSPKSPDKAHLNLHINSLELGDSAVYFCASSHVGPRGELFFGEGSRLTVL.

The V and J genes are TRBV20-1 and TRBJ2-3; D remains unclear. This CDR3 has 12 residues. Germline-derived CDR1 and CDR2 are DFQATT and SNEGSKA (reference sequence). V was trimmed by 0 bases and J by 5 bases, leaving 6 bases between them. CDR3 DNA: TGCAGTGCTAGAGAGGATCAAGATACGCAGTATTTT. Protein: CSAREDQDTQYF.

This clonotype has just a few counts. The genes are TRBV20-1 and TRBJ2-5; 7 positions agree with TRBD2. Germline V gene data show CDR1 as DFQATT and CDR2 as SNEGSKA (reference sequence). V was pared by 0 bases and J by 5 bases, with 18 bases of the junction left unmatched. The CDR3 spans 18 residues. CDR3 bases: TGCAGTGCTAGAGACCTCTTAGGCGGGGTAGCGGGTCAGGAGACCCAGTACTTC. Protein sequence: CSARDLLGGVAGQETQYF.

This clonotype was counted between two and nine times. The chain couples TRBV7-2 to TRBJ2-7, with 7 bases matching TRBD1. V shed 5 bases, J shed 4 bases, and the junction held 14 bases outside the gene matches. Germline V gene data show CDR1 as SGHTA and CDR2 as FQGNSA. The CDR3 length is 16 residues. The CDR3 here is CASSDLYRGFPYEQYF. CDR3 bases: TGTGCCAGCAGCGACCTATACAGGGGCTTTCCTTACGAGCAGTACTTC. Full variable domain (remainder filled in from reference TRBV7-2 and TRBJ2-7): GAGVSQSPSNKVTEKGKDVELRCDPISGHTALYWYRQSLGQGLEFLIYFQGNSAPDKSGLPSDRFSAERTGGSVSTLTIQRTQQEDSAVYLCASSDLYRGFPYEQYFGPGTRLTVT.

About this clonotype: This may come from a read error, since a much larger clone is one base off. This chain links TRBV12-3 or TRBV12-4 with TRBJ2-1; 9 bases map to TRBD2. This CDR3 is built from 12 residues. The V segment lost 8 bases and the J segment 12 bases; nucleotides outside the gene matches: 8. The chain's CDR3 is CASPPAGGGQFF. The CDR3 DNA reads as TGTGCCAGCCCCCCAGCGGGAGGTGGGCAGTTCTTC.

The chain recombines TRBV11-2 with TRBJ1-2; D call uncertain. This CDR3 region has 15 residues. Germline V gene data show CDR1 as SGHAT and CDR2 as FQNNGV. V lost 0 bases, J lost 1 base, and 9 bases lay in between. The CDR3: CASSLEIGVNYGYTF. CDR3 coding DNA: TGTGCCAGCAGCTTAGAGATTGGGGTTAACTATGGCTACACCTTC.

Remarks on this clonotype: One base away lies a much larger clone, so this may be a sequencing read error. The chain recombines TRBV28 with TRBJ2-7; perhaps TRBD2 as D (5 bases). In germline, CDR1 is MDHEN, CDR2 SYDVKM. The CDR3 length is 15 residues. The CDR3 protein is CAISSTGMAAYEQYF. The CDR3 bases are TGTGCCATCAGTTCCACCGGGATGGCGGCGTACGAGCAGTACTTC.

The chain is built from TRBV20-1 and TRBJ2-7; tentatively, D is TRBD1 (6 bases). Trimming left V 4 bases short and J 0 bases short, with 10 bases between. Germline CDR1 and CDR2: DFQATT and SNEGSKA (reference sequence). CDR3 length: 13 amino acids. The CDR3 DNA is TGCAGTGCTATATTAGGGGGCTCCTACGAGCAGTACTTC. Translation: CSAILGGSYEQYF.

Ten or more counts support this clonotype. The chain joins TRBV21-1 to TRBJ2-3; TRBD1 was called by the table and not checked on the DNA. TRBV21-1 is an annotated pseudogene. The CDR3 is 15 amino acids. This CDR3 reads CASSKDEGARDTQYF. As DNA, the CDR3 is TGTGCCAGCAGCAAAGACGAGGGGGCGAGAGATACGCAGTATTTT.

In its sample, this clonotype was seen many times. V and J are TRBV5-1 and TRBJ2-2, with D perhaps matching TRBD1 (5 bases). Germline V gene lookup returns CDR1 SGHRS and CDR2 YFSETQ. The CDR3 runs 13 residues. V shed 2 bases and J shed 5 bases, with 7 bases lying between them. This CDR3 reads CASSFQGTGELFF. In DNA, the CDR3 is TGCGCCAGCAGCTTCCAGGGAACCGGGGAGCTGTTTTTT.